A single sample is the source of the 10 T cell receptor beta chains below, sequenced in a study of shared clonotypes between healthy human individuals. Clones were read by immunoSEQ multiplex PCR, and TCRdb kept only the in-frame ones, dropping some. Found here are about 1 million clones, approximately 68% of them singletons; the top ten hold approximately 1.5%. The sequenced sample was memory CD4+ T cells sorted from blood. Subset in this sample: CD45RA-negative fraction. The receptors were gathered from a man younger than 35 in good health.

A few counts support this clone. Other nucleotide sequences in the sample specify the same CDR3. CDR3 DNA sequence: TGTGCCAGCAGTGACACCAACTATGGCTACACCTTC. As protein: CASSDTNYGYTF. The chain joins TRBV25-1 to TRBJ1-2, with no clear D. Trimming left V 3 bases short and J 2 bases short, with 4 bases between. CDR3 length equals 12 residues. Per germline, CDR1 MGHDK and CDR2 SYGVNS.

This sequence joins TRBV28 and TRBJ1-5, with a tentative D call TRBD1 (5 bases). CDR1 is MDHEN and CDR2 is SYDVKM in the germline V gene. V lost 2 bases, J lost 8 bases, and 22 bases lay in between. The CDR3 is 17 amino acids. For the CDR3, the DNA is TGTGCCAGCAGTTTACGGGTAACAGGATGGCTCCAGGAGCCCCAGCATTTT. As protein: CASSLRVTGWLQEPQHF.

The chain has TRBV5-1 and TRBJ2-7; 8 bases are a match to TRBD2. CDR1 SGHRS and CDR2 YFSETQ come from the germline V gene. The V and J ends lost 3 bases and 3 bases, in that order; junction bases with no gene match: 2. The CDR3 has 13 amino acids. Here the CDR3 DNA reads TGCGCCAGCAGCTGGGGACTAGTCTACGAGCAGTACTTC. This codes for CASSWGLVYEQYF.

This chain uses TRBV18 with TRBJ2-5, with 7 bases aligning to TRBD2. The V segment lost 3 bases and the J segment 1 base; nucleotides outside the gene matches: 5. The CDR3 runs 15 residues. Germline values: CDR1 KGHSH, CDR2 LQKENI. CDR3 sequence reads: CASSPRSGGQETQYF. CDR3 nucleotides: TGTGCCAGCTCACCCCGGTCGGGAGGCCAAGAGACCCAGTACTTC.

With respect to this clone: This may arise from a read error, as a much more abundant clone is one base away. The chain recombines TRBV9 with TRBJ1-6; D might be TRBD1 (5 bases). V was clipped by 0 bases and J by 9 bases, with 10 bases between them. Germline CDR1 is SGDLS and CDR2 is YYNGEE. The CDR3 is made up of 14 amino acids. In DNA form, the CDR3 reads TGTGCCAGCAGCGTAGACCAGGGTGGTTCACCCCTCCACTTT. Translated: CASSVDQGGSPLHF.

The CDR3 spells CASSLSLAGGNTIYF. The CDR3 DNA follows: TGTGCCAGCAGCTTGTCTTTGGCGGGGGGAAACACCATATATTTT. The V call is TRBV7-8, the J call TRBJ1-3; no reliable D call. There are 15 residues in the CDR3. The germline V gene encodes CDR1 SGHVS and CDR2 FQNEAQ. V gave up 3 bases and J gave up 4 bases, with 13 bases separating them.

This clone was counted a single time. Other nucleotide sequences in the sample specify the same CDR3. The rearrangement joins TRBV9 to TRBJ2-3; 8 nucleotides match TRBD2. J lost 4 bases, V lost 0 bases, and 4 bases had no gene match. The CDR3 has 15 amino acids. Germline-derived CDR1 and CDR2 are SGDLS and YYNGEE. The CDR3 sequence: CASSVASGSSDTQYF. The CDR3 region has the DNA TGTGCCAGCAGCGTAGCAAGCGGGAGTTCAGATACGCAGTATTTT.

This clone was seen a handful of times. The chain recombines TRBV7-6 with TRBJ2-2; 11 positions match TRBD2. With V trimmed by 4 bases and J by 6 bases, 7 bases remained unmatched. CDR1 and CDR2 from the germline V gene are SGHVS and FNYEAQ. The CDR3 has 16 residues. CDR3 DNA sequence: TGTGCCAGCAGCTCCACTAGCGGGAGCCCAGCCGGGGAGCTGTTTTTT. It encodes CASSSTSGSPAGELFF.

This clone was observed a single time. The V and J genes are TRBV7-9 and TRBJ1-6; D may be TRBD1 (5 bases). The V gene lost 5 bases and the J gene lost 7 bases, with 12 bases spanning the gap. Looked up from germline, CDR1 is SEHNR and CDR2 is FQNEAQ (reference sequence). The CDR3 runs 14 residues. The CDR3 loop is CASSPRDGNSPLHF. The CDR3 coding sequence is TGTGCCAGCAGCCCACGGGACGGAAATTCACCCCTCCACTTT. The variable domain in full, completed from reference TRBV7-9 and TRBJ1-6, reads DTGVSQNPRHKITKRGQNVTFRCDPISEHNRLYWYRQTLGQGPEFLTYFQNEAQLEKSRLLSDRFSAERPKGSFSTLEIQRTEQGDSAMYLCASSPRDGNSPLHFGNGTRLTVT.

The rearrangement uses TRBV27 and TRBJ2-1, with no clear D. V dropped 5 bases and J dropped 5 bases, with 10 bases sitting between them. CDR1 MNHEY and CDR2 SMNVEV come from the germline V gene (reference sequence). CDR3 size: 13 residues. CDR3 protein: CASSIGRDNEQFF. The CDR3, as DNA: TGTGCCAGCAGTATAGGACGCGACAATGAGCAGTTCTTC.